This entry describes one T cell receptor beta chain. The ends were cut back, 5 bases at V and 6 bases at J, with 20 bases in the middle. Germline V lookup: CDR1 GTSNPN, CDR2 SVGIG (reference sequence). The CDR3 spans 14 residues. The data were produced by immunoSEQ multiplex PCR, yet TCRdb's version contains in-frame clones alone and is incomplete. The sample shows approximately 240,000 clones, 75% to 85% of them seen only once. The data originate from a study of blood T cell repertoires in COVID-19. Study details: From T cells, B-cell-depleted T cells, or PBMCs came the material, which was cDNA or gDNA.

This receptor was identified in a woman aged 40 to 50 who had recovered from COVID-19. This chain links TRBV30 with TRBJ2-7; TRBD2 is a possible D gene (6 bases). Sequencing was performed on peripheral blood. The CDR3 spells CAWVSPGTLSEQYF. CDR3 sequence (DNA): TGTGCCTGGGTCTCCCCCGGGACTTTGTCCGAGCAGTACTTC.